One sample yielded the 4 T cell receptor beta chains listed below, sequenced in a study of blood T cells in healthy people across ages (dated by TCRdb to the mid-2010s). The library was built by means of 5' RACE. The sequencer listed for this sample is Illumina HiSeq 2500. A second roughly 7 to 12 cycle PCR used a sample-barcoded 5' primer and a J-beta primer mix. Through fastp at Q25 and MiXCR, TCRdb rebuilt clones from the public reads, retaining in-frame beta chains. Rows are unified per CDR3 protein, each entry keeping the most common DNA and genes. The sample yields 1.5 million to 2 million distinct CDR3 sequences; roughly 27% were counted once. Over 7% of the sample comes from the top ten. Sequencing used blood. The receptor set was obtained from a woman under 40 in good health.

The table lists this clonotype with a few counts. The rearrangement joins TRBV12-3 or TRBV12-4 to TRBJ2-2; the D gene is possibly TRBD1 (6 bases). V lost 3 bases and J lost 4, with 12 bases in between. The CDR3 runs to 15 residues. The CDR3 DNA sequence: TGTGCCAGCAGTTTTAATCAGGGGACCACCGGGGAGCTGTTTTTT. Protein sequence: CASSFNQGTTGELFF.

The rearrangement links TRBV3-1 to TRBJ2-1; D call uncertain. Per the germline V gene, CDR1 is LGHDT and CDR2 is YNNKEL (reference sequence). Trimming pared 0 bases from V and 12 bases from J, leaving 9 bases between. The CDR3 loop spans 12 amino acids. The CDR3 DNA reads TGTGCCAGCAGCCAAGATCCCGGTCGGCAGTTCTTC. This translates into CASSQDPGRQFF.

This clonotype was seen repeatedly, ten times or more. The chain joins TRBV5-1 to TRBJ2-5, with D possibly TRBD2 on 5 matching bases. Trimming removed 2 bases from V and 3 bases from J, with 8 bases in between. Germline V gene sequence: CDR1 SGHRS, CDR2 YFSETQ. This CDR3 contains 13 residues. Here the CDR3 reads CASSFGGEETQYF. The CDR3 DNA sequence: TGCGCCAGCAGCTTTGGAGGTGAAGAGACCCAGTACTTC.

This chain links TRBV28 with TRBJ2-2; 9 nucleotides agree with TRBD1. Germline V gene sequence: CDR1 MDHEN, CDR2 SYDVKM. This CDR3 comprises 15 residues. J was trimmed by 5 bases and V by 5 bases; bases with no gene match: 6. CDR3 in DNA: TGTGCCAGCAGTGTGCCCGGGACAGGGACCGGGGAGCTGTTTTTT. Its translation: CASSVPGTGTGELFF.